What follows is one T cell receptor beta chain and its context. The sample comes from a study of early T cells in non-severe SARS-CoV-2 infection. Study overall: Sequencing of bulk RNA from unsorted whole blood was done, without chain pairing.

TCRdb fed the 5' RACE reads into MiXCR, producing one record per CDR3 protein. The sample lists approximately 37,000 distinct CDR3 sequences, roughly 8% occurring once. The germline gives CDR1 SEHNR, CDR2 FQNEAQ (reference sequence). This CDR3 has 12 residues. The V end lost 5 bases, the J end lost 7 bases, and 8 bases lay between the germline ends. This TCR was recovered from an adult who was a healthcare worker with PCR-confirmed SARS-CoV-2 infection or an uninfected control (not recorded which). The chain carries TRBV7-9 and TRBJ2-2; D is unclear. This material consisted of whole blood, taken at baseline. CDR3 in DNA: TGTGCCAGCAGCCTCCTGGGCGGGGAGCTGTTTTTT. Residues: CASSLLGGELFF.